This passage covers 15 T cell receptor beta chains from one sample sequenced in a study of cytomegalovirus exposure and HLA in healthy donors. Amplification used 60 Vbeta primers and 13 Jbeta primers. Profiling relied on immunoSEQ multiplex PCR, and the TCRdb table lists in-frame clones only, not all of them. The sample includes 100,000 to 150,000 clones, roughly four fifths of them seen just once. The sequenced material came from PBMCs. Every receptor here comes from a woman between 45 and 65 years old in good health and CMV-seropositive.

This clone was detected only a few times. This chain links TRBV27 with TRBJ2-3, with a weak D call TRBD2 (5 bases). The germline CDR1 and CDR2 sequences are MNHEY and SMNVEV (reference sequence). Deletions cut 5 bases from V and 11 bases from J, with 20 bases between. The CDR3 covers 14 residues. CDR3 region: CASSTLTGEREQYF. DNA for the CDR3: TGTGCCAGCAGTACACTCACCGGGGAAAGGGAGCAGTATTTT.

The CDR3 region has the DNA TGTGCCTGGGGGGACAGGGGCTCTAGCACAGATACGCAGTATTTT. Encoded protein: CAWGDRGSSTDTQYF. V and J are TRBV30 and TRBJ2-3; the match to TRBD1 covers 10 bases. This CDR3 comprises 15 residues. Germline V CDR1 and CDR2: GTSNPN, SVGIG (reference sequence). Trimming cost V 5 bases and J 0 bases; bases outside gene matches: 5.

This clone was observed a single time. The CDR3 bases are TGCGCCAGCAGCTTGGAGGGACTAACCGGGGAGCTGTTTTTT. The encoded protein is CASSLEGLTGELFF. The chain links TRBV5-1 to TRBJ2-2; 7 bases are a match to TRBD2. Unmatched junction bases numbered 1, after V lost 0 bases and J lost 5 bases. The CDR3 has 14 residues. From germline, CDR1 is SGHRS and CDR2 YFSETQ.

V and J are TRBV7-8 and TRBJ1-2, with 8 bases that match TRBD1. This CDR3 spans 13 amino acids. Germline-derived CDR1 and CDR2 are SGHVS and FQNEAQ. J was trimmed by 6 bases and V by 4 bases; bases with no gene match: 4. CDR3 residues: CASSSGQENGYTF. For the CDR3, the DNA is TGTGCCAGCAGCTCGGGACAGGAAAATGGCTACACCTTC.

This chain uses TRBV6-6 with TRBJ2-3; 9 nucleotides align to TRBD2. Germline CDR1 is MNHNY and CDR2 is SVGAGI (reference sequence). V lost 0 bases to trimming and J lost 3 bases; unmatched junction nucleotides: 1. CDR3 length: 15 residues. CDR3 amino acids: CASSYSRGGTDTQYF. The CDR3 coding sequence is TGTGCCAGCAGTTACTCGCGGGGGGGGACAGATACGCAGTATTTT.

The CDR3 is CASSYSITREQYF. As DNA, the CDR3 is TGTGCCAGCAGTTACTCGATCACTCGCGAGCAGTACTTC. The genes are TRBV6-5 and TRBJ2-7, with unresolved D. Trimming pared 0 bases from V and 6 bases from J, leaving 9 bases between. The CDR3 covers 13 residues. Germline CDR1 reads MNHEY; CDR2 reads SVGAGI.

This chain uses TRBV7-2 with TRBJ1-3; TRBD1 might be the D (5 bases). Per the germline V gene, CDR1 is SGHTA and CDR2 is FQGNSA. The CDR3 runs to 17 residues. Deletions cut 1 base from V and 0 bases from J, with 13 bases between. The chain's CDR3 is CASSLVLGGSSGNTIYF. The CDR3 DNA sequence: TGTGCCAGCAGCTTAGTGTTGGGGGGAAGCTCTGGAAACACCATATATTTT.

V usage is TRBV18 and J usage is TRBJ2-7; weak D call: TRBD1 (6 bases). Germline CDR1 and CDR2: KGHSH and LQKENI. The germline V and J ends were trimmed by 3 bases and 6 bases, with 12 bases remaining between them. The CDR3 spans 13 residues. CDR3 sequence reads: CASSPTQGGEQYF. CDR3 DNA: TGTGCCAGCTCACCGACACAGGGCGGCGAGCAGTACTTC.

This rearrangement joins TRBV6-1 to TRBJ1-4; TRBD1 might be the D (6 bases). This CDR3 has 14 amino acids. V was trimmed by 6 bases and J by 4 bases, leaving 12 bases between them. Germline values: CDR1 MNHNS, CDR2 SASEGT. For the CDR3, the DNA is TGTGCCAGCAGAGGGGGGGCAGGTAATGAAAAACTGTTTTTT. Protein sequence: CASRGGAGNEKLFF.

This clone was seen a single time. The same CDR3 is also encoded by other DNA sequences in this sample. The genes are TRBV7-6 and TRBJ2-3; D is perhaps TRBD1 (7 bases). Trimming cost V 1 base and J 2 bases, with 13 bases left between them. CDR1 and CDR2 (germline): SGHVS, FNYEAQ. The CDR3 length is 16 residues. The CDR3, as DNA: TGTGCCAGCAGCTTAGGGAGGGGACAGTCCACAGATACGCAGTATTTT. As protein: CASSLGRGQSTDTQYF.

This chain uses TRBV20-1 with TRBJ2-1, with D possibly matching TRBD2 (5 bases). Trimming took 3 bases from V and 12 from J, leaving 9 bases between them. The germline gives CDR1 DFQATT, CDR2 SNEGSKA (reference sequence). This CDR3 spans 10 amino acids. CDR3 residues: CSASEGGQFF. CDR3 coding DNA: TGCAGTGCTAGTGAAGGAGGGCAGTTCTTC.

V gene TRBV6-6 combines with J gene TRBJ1-2, with 9 bases identical to TRBD1. V shed 10 bases and J 4 bases; nucleotides not matched to a gene: 10. Germline V lookup: CDR1 MNHNY, CDR2 SVGAGI (reference sequence). This CDR3 spans 14 amino acids. This CDR3 reads CAIQQGAGSYGYTF. DNA for the CDR3: TGTGCCATCCAACAGGGGGCCGGGAGCTATGGCTACACCTTC.

V and J are TRBV5-1 and TRBJ2-5; the match to TRBD2 covers 13 bases. Germline CDR1 and CDR2: SGHRS and YFSETQ. V gave up 2 bases and J gave up 4 bases; unmatched junction bases: 2. This CDR3 region has 15 residues. CDR3 residues: CASSFGLAGVETQYF. The CDR3 bases are TGCGCCAGCAGCTTCGGACTAGCGGGGGTAGAGACCCAGTACTTC.

This clone was observed a handful of times. The gene calls are TRBV4-3 and TRBJ1-6, with 9 bases identical to TRBD1. CDR1 is LGHNA, CDR2 YSLEER, per germline. This CDR3 contains 17 residues. J was trimmed by 10 bases and V by 3 bases; bases with no gene match: 13. CDR3 loop: CASSQTQGAGGDSPLHF. CDR3 nucleotide sequence: TGCGCCAGCAGCCAGACACAGGGGGCTGGGGGGGACTCACCCCTCCACTTT.

V usage is TRBV21-1 and J usage is TRBJ2-5; the DNA was not compared with TRBD2, the D call given in the table. TRBV21-1 is a known pseudogene. The CDR3 runs 15 residues. CDR3 coding DNA: TGTGCCAGCAGCAGGGGGGGGGCGGCCCAAGAGACCCAGTACTTC. It translates to CASSRGGAAQETQYF.